This T cell receptor (beta chain) was recovered during a study of cytomegalovirus exposure and HLA in healthy donors. The CDR3 has 14 amino acids. V lost 1 base and J 1 base, leaving 6 bases between the germline ends. The germline V gene has CDR1 LGHNA and CDR2 YSLEER. The PCR contained 60 Vbeta and 13 Jbeta primers. TCRdb's table, derived via immunoSEQ multiplex PCR, lists solely in-frame clones and lacks some. The table records roughly 150,000 clones, approximately 73% of them present only once. This clonotype was obtained from a woman under 30 in good health and CMV-seropositive. The sample taken for sequencing was PBMCs. The chain has TRBV4-3 and TRBJ2-3, with a tentative D call TRBD2 (6 bases). The chain's CDR3 is CASSQGGGTDTQYF. The CDR3 DNA reads as TGCGCCAGCAGCCAAGGGGGGGGCACAGATACGCAGTATTTT.